This is a list of T cell receptor beta chains from one sample in a study of tumour-infiltrating T cells in Burkitt lymphoma. Profiled with immunoSEQ multiplex PCR; TCRdb holds only in-frame clones, not every one. The table has some 2,200 clones, 72% seen once; the top ten hold 20% to 25%. Sequencing used tumor tissue. The receptors derive from a human donor with diffuse large B-cell lymphoma. Both conserved end residues are part of each CDR3. D genes are given only for firm matches. Clone size appears in some rows only: once, few, many, or a class for an expanded clone.

j_gene | v_gene | d_gene | abundance | CDR3aa | CDR3nt
TRBJ2-1 | TRBV7-9 | TRBD2 | . | CASRGIAGAYNEQFF | TGTGCCAGCAGAGGAATAGCGGGAGCGTACAATGAGCAGTTCTTC
TRBJ1-1 | TRBV5-1 | TRBD1 | . | CASSPGQGVNTEAFF | TGCGCCAGCAGCCCGGGACAGGGGGTGAACACTGAAGCTTTCTTT
TRBJ2-7 | TRBV11-3 | . | . | CASSLDTGPGKDEQYF | TGTGCCAGCAGCTTAGATACAGGACCGGGGAAGGACGAGCAGTACTTC
TRBJ2-7 | TRBV5-4 | TRBD1 | . | CASSSQGLYEQYF | TGTGCCAGCAGCTCACAGGGGCTCTACGAGCAGTACTTC
TRBJ2-3 | TRBV5-1 | . | few | CASSPTKTVTDTQYF | TGCGCCAGCAGCCCTACCAAAACTGTCACAGATACGCAGTATTTT
TRBJ2-7 | TRBV27 | TRBD1 | once | CASSLYFQGAYEQYF | TGTGCCAGCAGTTTATATTTCCAGGGGGCCTACGAGCAGTACTTC
TRBJ1-4 | TRBV2 | . | . | CASSDGGYSEKLFF | TGTGCCAGCAGTGACGGAGGCTATTCTGAAAAACTGTTTTTT
TRBJ1-2 | TRBV11-2 | . | . | CASSLQVGEGYTF | TGTGCCAGCAGCCTACAGGTCGGGGAGGGCTACACCTTC
TRBJ2-1 | TRBV28 | TRBD2 | . | CASSSYTTSGTLNEQFF | TGTGCCAGCAGTTCATACACGACTAGCGGGACCCTCAATGAGCAGTTCTTC
TRBJ1-1 | TRBV7-9 | TRBD1 | . | CASSLVTGVKSEAFF | TGTGCCAGCAGCTTAGTAACAGGGGTGAAGTCTGAAGCTTTCTTT
TRBJ1-5 | TRBV5-8 | . | . | CASSFVRVKGSGGDQPQHF | TGTGCCAGCAGCTTTGTTCGGGTGAAGGGGTCTGGAGGGGATCAGCCCCAGCATTTT